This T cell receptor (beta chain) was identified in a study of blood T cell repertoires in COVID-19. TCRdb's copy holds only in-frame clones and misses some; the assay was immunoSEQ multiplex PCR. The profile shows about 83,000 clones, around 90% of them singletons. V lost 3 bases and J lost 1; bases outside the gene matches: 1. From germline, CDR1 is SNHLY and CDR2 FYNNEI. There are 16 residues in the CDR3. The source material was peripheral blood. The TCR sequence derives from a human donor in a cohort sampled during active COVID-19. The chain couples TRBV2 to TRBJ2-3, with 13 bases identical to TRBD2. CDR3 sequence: CASSDGTSGGTDTQYF. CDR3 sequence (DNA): TGTGCCAGCAGTGACGGGACTAGCGGGGGCACAGATACGCAGTATTTT.